Listed here are 3 T cell receptor beta chains from one sample, sequenced in a study of T cells in Graves' hyperthyroidism and ophthalmopathy. The CDR3 regions of TCR beta were amplified from RNA transcripts. HTBI primers were employed in a first-round RT-PCR of the TCR CDR3. One entry per CDR3 protein results from TCRdb running MiXCR on the multiplex PCR reads. The sample lists around 300,000 distinct CDR3 sequences, about 20% occurring once. The sample taken for sequencing was blood. These receptors all come from a man aged 25 to 40 with Graves' ophthalmopathy.

This chain links TRBV7-9 with TRBJ2-1, with a weak D call TRBD2 (5 bases). Per germline, CDR1 SEHNR and CDR2 FQNEAQ (reference sequence). V lost 10 bases to trimming and J lost 2 bases, with 15 bases between them. CDR3 length: 14 amino acids. CDR3 sequence: CAIQIRRTYNEQFF. The CDR3 DNA sequence: TGTGCCATACAGATTAGGAGGACCTACAATGAGCAGTTCTTC.

There are many counts of this clonotype. The V gene is TRBV20-1, the J gene TRBJ2-7; D is ambiguous. Germline V gene sequence: CDR1 DFQATT, CDR2 SNEGSKA (reference sequence). The CDR3 length is 13 residues. V shed 0 bases and J shed 4 bases, with 10 bases lying between them. CDR3: CSAREALKYEQYF. The CDR3 bases are TGCAGTGCTAGAGAAGCTCTAAAGTACGAGCAGTACTTC.

This clonotype turned up a few times. V is TRBV6-2 or TRBV6-3 and J is TRBJ2-7; 7 bases line up with TRBD1. CDR1 is MNHEY and CDR2 is SVGEGT in the germline V gene. The CDR3 consists of 15 residues. Trimming removed 2 bases from V and 4 bases from J; junction bases left unmatched: 8. The CDR3 region is CASSYLGQNFYEQYF. The CDR3 DNA follows: TGTGCCAGCAGTTACCTGGGACAGAACTTTTACGAGCAGTACTTC.